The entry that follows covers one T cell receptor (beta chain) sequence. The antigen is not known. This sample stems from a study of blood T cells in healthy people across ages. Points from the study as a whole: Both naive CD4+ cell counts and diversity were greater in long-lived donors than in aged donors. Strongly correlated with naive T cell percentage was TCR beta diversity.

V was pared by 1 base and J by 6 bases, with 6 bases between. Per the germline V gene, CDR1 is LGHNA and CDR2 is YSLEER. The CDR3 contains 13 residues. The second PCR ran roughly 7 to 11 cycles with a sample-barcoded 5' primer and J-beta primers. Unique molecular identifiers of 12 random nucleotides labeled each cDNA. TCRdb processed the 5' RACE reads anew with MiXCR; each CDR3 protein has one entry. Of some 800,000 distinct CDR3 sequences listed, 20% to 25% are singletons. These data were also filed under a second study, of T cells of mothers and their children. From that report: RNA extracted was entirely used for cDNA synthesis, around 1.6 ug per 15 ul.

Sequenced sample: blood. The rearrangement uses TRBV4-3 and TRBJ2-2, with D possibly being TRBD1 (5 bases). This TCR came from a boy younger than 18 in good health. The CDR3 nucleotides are TGCGCCAGCAGCCAAGGGGGCCCCGGGGAGCTGTTTTTT. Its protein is CASSQGGPGELFF.